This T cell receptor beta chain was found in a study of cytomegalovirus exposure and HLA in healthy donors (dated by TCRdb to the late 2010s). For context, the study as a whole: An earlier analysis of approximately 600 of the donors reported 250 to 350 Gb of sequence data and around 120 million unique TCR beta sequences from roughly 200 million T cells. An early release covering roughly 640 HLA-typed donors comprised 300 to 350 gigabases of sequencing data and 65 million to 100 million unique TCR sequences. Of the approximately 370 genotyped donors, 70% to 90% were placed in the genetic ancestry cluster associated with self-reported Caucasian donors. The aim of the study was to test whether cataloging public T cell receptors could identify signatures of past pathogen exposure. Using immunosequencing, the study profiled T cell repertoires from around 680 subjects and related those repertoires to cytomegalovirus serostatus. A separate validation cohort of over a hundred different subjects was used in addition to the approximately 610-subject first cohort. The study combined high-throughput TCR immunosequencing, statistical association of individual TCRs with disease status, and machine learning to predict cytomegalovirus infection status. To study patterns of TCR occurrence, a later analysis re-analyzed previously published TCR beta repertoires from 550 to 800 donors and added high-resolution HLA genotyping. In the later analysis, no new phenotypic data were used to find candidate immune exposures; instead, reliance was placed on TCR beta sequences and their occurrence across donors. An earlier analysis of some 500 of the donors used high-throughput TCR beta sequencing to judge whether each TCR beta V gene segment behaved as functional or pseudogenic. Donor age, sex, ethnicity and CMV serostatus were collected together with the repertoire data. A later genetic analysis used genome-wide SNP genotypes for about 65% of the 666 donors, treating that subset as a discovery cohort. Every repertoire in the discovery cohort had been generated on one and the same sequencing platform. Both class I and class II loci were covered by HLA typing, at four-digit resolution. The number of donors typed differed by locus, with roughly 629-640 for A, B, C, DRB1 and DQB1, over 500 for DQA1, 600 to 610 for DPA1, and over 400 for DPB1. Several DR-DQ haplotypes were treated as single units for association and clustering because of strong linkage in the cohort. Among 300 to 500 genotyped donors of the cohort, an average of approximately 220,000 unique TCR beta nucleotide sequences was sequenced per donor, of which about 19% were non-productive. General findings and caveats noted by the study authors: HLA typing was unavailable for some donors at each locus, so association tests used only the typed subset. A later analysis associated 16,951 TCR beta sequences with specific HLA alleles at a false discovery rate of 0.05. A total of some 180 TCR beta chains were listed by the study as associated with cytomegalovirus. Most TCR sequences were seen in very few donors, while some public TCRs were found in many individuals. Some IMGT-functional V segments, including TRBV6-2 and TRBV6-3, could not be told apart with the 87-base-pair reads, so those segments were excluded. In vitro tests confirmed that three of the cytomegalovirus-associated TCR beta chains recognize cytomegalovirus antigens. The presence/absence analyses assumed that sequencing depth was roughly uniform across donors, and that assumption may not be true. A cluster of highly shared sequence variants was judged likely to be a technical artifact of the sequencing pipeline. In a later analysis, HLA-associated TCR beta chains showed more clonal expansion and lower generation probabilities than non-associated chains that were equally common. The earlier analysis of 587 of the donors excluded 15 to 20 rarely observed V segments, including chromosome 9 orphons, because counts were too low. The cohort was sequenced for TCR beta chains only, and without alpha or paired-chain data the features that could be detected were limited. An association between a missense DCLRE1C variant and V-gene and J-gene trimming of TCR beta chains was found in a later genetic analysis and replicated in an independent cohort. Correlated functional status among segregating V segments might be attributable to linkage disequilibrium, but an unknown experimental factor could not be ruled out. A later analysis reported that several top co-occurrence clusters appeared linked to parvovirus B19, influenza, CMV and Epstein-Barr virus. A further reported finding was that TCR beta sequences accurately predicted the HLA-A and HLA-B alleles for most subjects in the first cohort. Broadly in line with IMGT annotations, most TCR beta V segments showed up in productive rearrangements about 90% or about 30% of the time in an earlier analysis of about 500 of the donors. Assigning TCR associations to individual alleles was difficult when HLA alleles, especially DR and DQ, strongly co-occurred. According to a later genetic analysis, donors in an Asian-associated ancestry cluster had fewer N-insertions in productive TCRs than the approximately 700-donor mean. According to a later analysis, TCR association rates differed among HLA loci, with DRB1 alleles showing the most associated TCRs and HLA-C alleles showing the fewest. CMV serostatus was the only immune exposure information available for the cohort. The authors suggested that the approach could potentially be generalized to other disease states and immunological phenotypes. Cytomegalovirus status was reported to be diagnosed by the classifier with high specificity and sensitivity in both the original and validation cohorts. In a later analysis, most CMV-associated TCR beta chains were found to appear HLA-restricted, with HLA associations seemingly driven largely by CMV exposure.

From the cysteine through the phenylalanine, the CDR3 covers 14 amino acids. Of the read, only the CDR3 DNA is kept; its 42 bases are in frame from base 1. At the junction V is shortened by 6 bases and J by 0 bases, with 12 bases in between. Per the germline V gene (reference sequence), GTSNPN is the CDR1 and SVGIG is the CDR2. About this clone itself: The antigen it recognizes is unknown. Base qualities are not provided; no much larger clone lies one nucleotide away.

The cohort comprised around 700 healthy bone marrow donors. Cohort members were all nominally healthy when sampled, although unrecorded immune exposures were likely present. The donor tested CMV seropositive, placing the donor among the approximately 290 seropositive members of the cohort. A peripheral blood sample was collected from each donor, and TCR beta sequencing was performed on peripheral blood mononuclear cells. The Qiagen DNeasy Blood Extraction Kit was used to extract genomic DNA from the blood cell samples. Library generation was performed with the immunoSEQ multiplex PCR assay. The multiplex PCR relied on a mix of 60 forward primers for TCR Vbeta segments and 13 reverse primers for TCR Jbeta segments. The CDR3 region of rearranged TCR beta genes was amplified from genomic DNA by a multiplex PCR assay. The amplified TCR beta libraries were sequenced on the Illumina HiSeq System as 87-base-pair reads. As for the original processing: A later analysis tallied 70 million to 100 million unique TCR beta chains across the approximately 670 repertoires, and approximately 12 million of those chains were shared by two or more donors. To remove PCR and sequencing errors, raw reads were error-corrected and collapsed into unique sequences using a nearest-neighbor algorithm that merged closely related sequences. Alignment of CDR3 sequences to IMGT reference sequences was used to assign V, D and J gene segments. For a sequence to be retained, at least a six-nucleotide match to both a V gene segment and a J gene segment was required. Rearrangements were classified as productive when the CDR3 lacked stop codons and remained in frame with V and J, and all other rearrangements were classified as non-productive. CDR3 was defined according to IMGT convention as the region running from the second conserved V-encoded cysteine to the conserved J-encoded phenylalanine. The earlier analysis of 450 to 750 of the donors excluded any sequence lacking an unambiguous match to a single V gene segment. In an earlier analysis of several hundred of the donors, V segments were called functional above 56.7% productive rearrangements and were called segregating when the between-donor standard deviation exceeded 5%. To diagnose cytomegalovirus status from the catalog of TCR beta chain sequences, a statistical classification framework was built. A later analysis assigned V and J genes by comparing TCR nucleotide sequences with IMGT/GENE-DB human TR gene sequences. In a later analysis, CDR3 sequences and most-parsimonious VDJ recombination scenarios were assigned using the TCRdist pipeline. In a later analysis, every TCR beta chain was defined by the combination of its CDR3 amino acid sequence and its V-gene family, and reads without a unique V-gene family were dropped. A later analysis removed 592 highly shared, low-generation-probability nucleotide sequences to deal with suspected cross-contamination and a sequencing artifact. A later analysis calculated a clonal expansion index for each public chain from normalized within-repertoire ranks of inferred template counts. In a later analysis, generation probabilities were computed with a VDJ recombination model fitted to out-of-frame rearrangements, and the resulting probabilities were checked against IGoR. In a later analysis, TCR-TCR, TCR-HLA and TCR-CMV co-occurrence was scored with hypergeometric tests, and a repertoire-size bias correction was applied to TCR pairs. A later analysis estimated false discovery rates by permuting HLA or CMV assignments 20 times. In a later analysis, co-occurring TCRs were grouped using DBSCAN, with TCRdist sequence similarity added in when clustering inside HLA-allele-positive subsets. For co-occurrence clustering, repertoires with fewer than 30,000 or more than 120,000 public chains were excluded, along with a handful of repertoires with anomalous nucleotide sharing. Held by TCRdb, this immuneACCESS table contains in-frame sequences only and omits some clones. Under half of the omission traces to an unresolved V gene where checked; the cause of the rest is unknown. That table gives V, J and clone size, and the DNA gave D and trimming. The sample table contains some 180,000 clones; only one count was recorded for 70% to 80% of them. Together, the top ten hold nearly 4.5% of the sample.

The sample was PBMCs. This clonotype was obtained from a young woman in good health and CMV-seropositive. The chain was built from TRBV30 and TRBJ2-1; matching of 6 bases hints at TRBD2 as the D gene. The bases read TGTGCCTGTTCGAGCGGGTACTCCTACAATGAGCAGTTCTTC. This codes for CACSSGYSYNEQFF.